This passage covers 14 T cell receptor beta chains from one sample sequenced in a study of CD8 T cells in ankylosing spondylitis. A single record per CDR3 protein comes from TCRdb applying MiXCR to the 5' RACE reads. The profile covers about 39,000 distinct CDR3 sequences, with about 9.4% appearing a single time and 16% taken by the ten largest. The sample comprised blood, either unsorted or a sorted T cell fraction (not recorded which). The source of these receptors is a male donor with ankylosing spondylitis or in good health (not recorded which).

This clonotype was seen many times. This chain joins TRBV2 and TRBJ2-5; D is perhaps TRBD2 (6 bases). The CDR3 contains 14 residues. V lost 3 bases to trimming and J lost 5 bases, with 13 bases between them. The germline CDR1 and CDR2 sequences are SNHLY and FYNNEI. CDR3 coding DNA: TGTGCCAGCAGTGAGGGACCTGGAGGGGAGACCCAGTACTTC. Translating gives CASSEGPGGETQYF.

This clonotype has a count of ten or more. This rearrangement joins TRBV12-3 or TRBV12-4 to TRBJ2-2, with unresolved D. The CDR3 length is 13 residues. V lost 6 bases and J lost 7, with 12 bases in between. The CDR3 nucleotides are TGTGCCAGCAGAACTACTGAGTTCGGGGAGCTGTTTTTT. Translating gives CASRTTEFGELFF.

The chain couples TRBV12-3 or TRBV12-4 to TRBJ2-5, with unresolved D. Trimming removed 0 bases from V and 5 bases from J, with 4 bases in between. The CDR3 is 12 amino acids. The CDR3 region has the DNA TGTGCCAGCAGTTTAGCGCGGGAGACCCAGTACTTC. This translates into CASSLARETQYF.

This clonotype was recorded many times. The J gene is TRBJ2-1, the V gene TRBV7-9; D gene uncertain. Deletions cut 4 bases from V and 5 bases from J, with 6 bases between. Germline loops: CDR1 SEHNR, CDR2 FQNEAQ (reference sequence). The CDR3 is 12 residues long. The CDR3 reads CASSSVNNEQFF. CDR3 nucleotides: TGTGCCAGCAGCTCAGTAAACAATGAGCAGTTCTTC.

This clonotype was seen many times. The chain has TRBV20-1 and TRBJ2-7; D is uncertain. V was cut by 1 base and J by 2 bases, with 9 bases left in between. CDR3 size: 13 residues. Per germline, CDR1 DFQATT and CDR2 SNEGSKA (reference sequence). CDR3 DNA sequence: TGCAGTGCTAGAGTCGTCAGCACCTACGAGCAGTACTTC. As protein: CSARVVSTYEQYF.

This clonotype was counted many times. The chain carries TRBV19 and TRBJ2-1; D is ambiguous. The CDR3 contains 15 residues. Germline lookup yields CDR1 LNHDA and CDR2 SQIVND (reference sequence). The V end was cut by 0 bases, the J end by 2 bases, with 8 bases between. CDR3 sequence: CASSIDPRTYNEQFF. Here the CDR3 DNA reads TGTGCCAGTAGTATAGACCCGCGCACCTACAATGAGCAGTTCTTC.

In this sample, this clonotype turned up many times. This chain connects TRBV12-3 or TRBV12-4 to TRBJ2-4; maybe TRBD1 (5 bases). The V and J ends lost 6 bases and 5 bases respectively, with 8 bases between them. The CDR3 spans 12 residues. CDR3 nucleotides: TGTGCCAGCAGCCTCAGGGAAAACATTCAGTACTTC. It translates to CASSLRENIQYF.

This clonotype was counted ten times or more. The chain links TRBV5-6 to TRBJ2-3; no clear D gene. Trimming pared 2 bases from V and 2 bases from J, leaving 6 bases between. CDR1 SGHDT and CDR2 YYEEEE come from the germline V gene. This CDR3 is built from 13 residues. The CDR3 DNA reads TGTGCCAGCAGCTTTTTCTCCACAGATACGCAGTATTTT. It codes for CASSFFSTDTQYF.

The chain joins TRBV7-8 to TRBJ1-5, with D tentatively TRBD1 (5 bases). This CDR3 contains 15 residues. CDR1 SGHVS and CDR2 FQNEAQ come from the germline V gene. Trimming stripped 1 base from V and 7 bases from J, with 14 bases between. The CDR3 DNA reads as TGTGCCAGCAGCTTAGATGGGGGGTCCAGACAGCCCCAGCATTTT. Amino acid sequence: CASSLDGGSRQPQHF. Based on the CDR3 plus reference TRBV7-8 and TRBJ1-5, the full variable domain is GAGVSQSPRYKVAKRGQDVALRCDPISGHVSLFWYQQALGQGPEFLTYFQNEAQLDKSGLPSDRFFAERPEGSVSTLKIQRTQQEDSAVYLCASSLDGGSRQPQHFGDGTRLSIL.

A word on this clonotype: A much larger clonotype is one base distant, so this may be a read error. The chain has TRBV5-6 and TRBJ2-7; D ambiguous. This CDR3 spans 14 amino acids. CDR1 and CDR2 (germline): SGHDT, YYEEEE. CDR3 residues: CASSLVTGASELYF. The CDR3 region has the DNA TGTGCCAGCAGCTTGGTTACCGGAGCCTCCGAGCTGTACTTC.

This clonotype has just a few counts. The chain carries TRBV5-5 and TRBJ2-7, with 9 bases matching TRBD1. The CDR3 is 14 amino acids. Trimming took 8 bases from V and 3 from J; bases not matched to a gene: 9. Germline V lookup: CDR1 SGHKS, CDR2 YYEKEE (reference sequence). The CDR3 nucleotides are TGTGCCAGGGGCCCCGGGACAGGGCTCTACGAGCAGTACTTC. Amino acid sequence: CARGPGTGLYEQYF.

This clonotype was seen repeatedly, ten times or more. This rearrangement joins TRBV7-9 to TRBJ2-1; no firm D call. Germline V gives CDR1 SEHNR, CDR2 FQNEAQ (reference sequence). The CDR3 is made up of 13 amino acids. The V end was cut by 5 bases, the J end by 10 bases, with 15 bases between. CDR3 sequence: CASSLLEGWEQFF. In DNA form, the CDR3 reads TGTGCCAGCAGCCTTTTAGAAGGGTGGGAGCAGTTCTTC.

This clonotype was counted many times. V usage is TRBV6-1 and J usage is TRBJ2-7; possible D gene TRBD2, 6 bases. Deletions cut 6 bases from V and 2 bases from J, with 14 bases between. CDR1 is MNHNS, CDR2 SASEGT, per germline. This CDR3 has 14 amino acids. The CDR3 loop is CASSPGLGTYEQYF. The DNA for the CDR3 is TGTGCCAGCAGCCCGGGACTGGGGACCTACGAGCAGTACTTC.

Ten or more counts support this clonotype. The V call is TRBV29-1, the J call TRBJ2-1, with no clear D. The CDR3 sequence is 11 residues long. In germline, CDR1 is SQVTM, CDR2 ANQGSEA. V dropped 4 bases and J dropped 10 bases, with 11 bases sitting between them. In DNA form, the CDR3 reads TGCAGCGTTGTTAGGGCAGCAGAGCAGTTCTTC. This codes for CSVVRAAEQFF.